The 2 T cell receptor beta chains presented below share a single source sample, sequenced in a study of OX40 agonist ivuxolimab in advanced cancers. Produced via immunoSEQ multiplex PCR; TCRdb's table is partial and in-frame only. This sample carries 77,000 or so clones, less than 95% of them seen once, and the ten largest clones take 9.5% to 12%. The starting material was CD4+ or CD8+ T cells sorted from blood, obtained in a trial of the OX40 agonist ivuxolimab. These receptors came from an adult with an advanced solid tumor such as melanoma, head and neck, liver or kidney cancer.

The chain recombines TRBV5-6 with TRBJ2-1; D is possibly TRBD2 (5 bases). CDR1 and CDR2 from the germline V gene are SGHDT and YYEEEE. The V end lost 2 bases, the J end lost 2 bases, and 11 bases lay between the germline ends. The CDR3 runs to 15 residues. The CDR3 DNA is TGTGCCAGCAGCTTTCCTACTAGTACCTACAATGAGCAGTTCTTC. Translation gives CASSFPTSTYNEQFF.

The chain employs TRBV6-1 and TRBJ1-2, with D maybe TRBD1 (5 bases). The ends were cut back, 0 bases at V and 8 bases at J, with 16 bases in the middle. The CDR3 has 15 residues. Looked up from germline, CDR1 is MNHNS and CDR2 is SASEGT. The CDR3, as DNA: TGTGCCAGCAGTGAAGCCGGGGCCCCTGCTTGGGGCTACACCTTC. It encodes CASSEAGAPAWGYTF.